The 14 T cell receptor beta chains presented below share a single source sample, sequenced in a study of blood T cell repertoires in COVID-19. This table comes from immunoSEQ multiplex PCR, and its TCRdb copy is limited to in-frame clones, with some not included. The table includes 130,000 to 150,000 clones, roughly 80% detected once. The sequenced material came from peripheral blood. The source of these receptors is a woman between 40 and 50 years old with active or convalescent COVID-19.

The count of this clone is one. The chain uses TRBV27 and TRBJ1-6; the match to TRBD1 covers 7 bases. The CDR3 is 14 amino acids. With 5 bases clipped from V and 6 bases from J, the junction kept 4 bases outside the gene matches. Per the germline V gene, CDR1 is MNHEY and CDR2 is SMNVEV (reference sequence). In DNA, the CDR3 is TGTGCCAGCAGTATACAGGGGCGTAATTCACCCCTCCACTTT. Amino acids: CASSIQGRNSPLHF.

The genes are TRBV27 and TRBJ2-3, with a weak D call TRBD2 (5 bases). This CDR3 is built from 12 residues. Germline CDR1 and CDR2: MNHEY and SMNVEV (reference sequence). The germline V and J ends were trimmed by 5 bases and 7 bases, with 10 bases remaining between them. CDR3 sequence (DNA): TGTGCCAGCAGTCCCGAGGGCCATACGCAGTATTTT. Protein: CASSPEGHTQYF.

This rearrangement joins TRBV30 to TRBJ1-4; 11 positions match TRBD1. Germline V lookup: CDR1 GTSNPN, CDR2 SVGIG (reference sequence). The J segment lost 8 bases and the V segment lost 4 bases, leaving 6 bases of the junction unmatched. The CDR3 extends over 14 amino acids. CDR3 region: CAWKTGTGGEKLFF. DNA for the CDR3: TGTGCCTGGAAGACCGGGACAGGGGGGGAAAAACTGTTTTTT.

The rearrangement joins TRBV19 to TRBJ1-2; TRBD1 agrees at 9 bases. From germline, CDR1 is LNHDA and CDR2 SQIVND (reference sequence). This CDR3 spans 15 amino acids. V lost 5 bases to trimming and J lost 3 bases; unmatched junction nucleotides: 7. The CDR3 protein is CASSSTWTGDYGYTF. Here the CDR3 DNA reads TGTGCCAGTAGTTCAACCTGGACAGGGGACTATGGCTACACCTTC. Full variable domain (rest looked up from reference TRBV19 and TRBJ1-2): DGGITQSPKYLFRKEGQNVTLSCEQNLNHDAMYWYRQDPGQGLRLIYYSQIVNDFQKGDIAEGYSVSREKKESFPLTVTSAQKNPTAFYLCASSSTWTGDYGYTFGSGTRLTVV.

The rearrangement joins TRBV5-1 to TRBJ2-1, with TRBD1 matching over 11 bases. The ends lost 2 bases at V and 9 bases at J; junction bases unmatched: 7. This CDR3 is 15 amino acids long. Germline-derived CDR1 and CDR2 are SGHRS and YFSETQ. CDR3 loop: CASSFGTGGRIEQFF. In nucleotides, the CDR3 is TGCGCCAGCAGCTTTGGGACAGGGGGTCGGATTGAGCAGTTCTTC.

This chain joins TRBV4-1 and TRBJ2-7; TRBD1 is a possible D gene (6 bases). This CDR3 is built from 14 residues. The germline V gene encodes CDR1 MGHRA and CDR2 YSYEKL. Trimming stripped 0 bases from V and 2 bases from J, with 8 bases between. This CDR3 reads CASSQEWTAYEQYF. CDR3 in DNA: TGCGCCAGCAGCCAAGAATGGACAGCCTACGAGCAGTACTTC.

This chain connects TRBV19 to TRBJ1-5; 9 bases align to TRBD1. Trimming took 6 bases from V and 0 from J; bases not matched to a gene: 12. Germline-derived CDR1 and CDR2 are LNHDA and SQIVND (reference sequence). There are 18 residues in the CDR3. CDR3 in amino acids: CASRGPRTGVYSNQPQHF. The DNA of the CDR3 is TGTGCCAGTAGGGGCCCTAGGACAGGGGTTTATAGCAATCAGCCCCAGCATTTT.

This clone was observed a single time. The genes are TRBV5-5 and TRBJ2-2; TRBD2 aligns across 12 bases. With 2 bases clipped from V and 3 bases from J, the junction kept 2 bases outside the gene matches. There are 16 residues in the CDR3. Germline loops: CDR1 SGHKS, CDR2 YYEKEE (reference sequence). CDR3 amino acids: CASSFGTSGYTGELFF. The CDR3 DNA reads TGTGCCAGCAGCTTCGGGACTAGCGGGTACACCGGGGAGCTGTTTTTT. The variable domain in full, completed from reference TRBV5-5 and TRBJ2-2, reads DAGVTQSPTHLIKTRGQQVTLRCSPISGHKSVSWYQQVLGQGPQFIFQYYEKEERGRGNFPDRFSARQFPNYSSELNVNALLLGDSALYLCASSFGTSGYTGELFFGEGSRLTVL.

This chain joins TRBV12-3 or TRBV12-4 and TRBJ1-4; 8 bases fit TRBD1. J gave up 5 bases and V 4 bases, and 0 bases lay outside the gene matches. The CDR3 extends over 13 amino acids. DNA of the CDR3: TGTGCCAGCAGTTGGACAGGGAATGAAAAACTGTTTTTT. Its protein is CASSWTGNEKLFF.

This clone was seen once. CDR3 sequence: CASSVRQYTGELFF. The CDR3 nucleotides are TGTGCCAGCAGCGTTCGACAGTACACCGGGGAGCTGTTTTTT. V usage is TRBV9 and J usage is TRBJ2-2; TRBD1 might be the D (5 bases). Germline V gene lookup returns CDR1 SGDLS and CDR2 YYNGEE. V was shortened by 2 bases and J by 3 bases, with 8 bases between the two germline ends. The CDR3 totals 14 residues.

This clone appeared a few times. The rearrangement links TRBV3-1 (or the pseudogene TRBV3-2) to TRBJ2-3, with TRBD1 as a possible D gene (5 bases). V lost 2 bases and J 0 bases, leaving 6 bases between the germline ends. The CDR3 totals 14 residues. Per the germline V gene, CDR1 is LGHDT and CDR2 is YNNKEL (reference sequence). The DNA of the CDR3 is TGTGCCAGCAGCCAAAGGACAAGCACAGATACGCAGTATTTT. It specifies CASSQRTSTDTQYF.

V is TRBV2 and J is TRBJ2-3, with D possibly matching TRBD1 (6 bases). Germline V gives CDR1 SNHLY, CDR2 FYNNEI. V lost 5 bases, J lost 3 bases, and 15 bases lay in between. The CDR3 contains 15 residues. The CDR3 nucleotides read TGTGCCAGCAGTTTTCAGGGGATTAGGACAGATACGCAGTATTTT. Its protein product is CASSFQGIRTDTQYF.

V usage is TRBV20-1 and J usage is TRBJ1-1; D gene ambiguous. In germline, CDR1 is DFQATT, CDR2 SNEGSKA (reference sequence). The CDR3 covers 11 residues. Trimming took 0 bases from V and 10 from J, leaving 9 bases between them. The CDR3 is CSAREFPGAFF. The CDR3 DNA reads TGCAGTGCTAGAGAATTTCCGGGAGCTTTCTTT.

The V call is TRBV6-6, the J call TRBJ1-2; D perhaps matches TRBD1 (6 bases). Trimming took off 6 bases at V and 0 bases at J, with 26 bases between the two ends. CDR3 size: 19 residues. The germline V gene has CDR1 MNHNY and CDR2 SVGAGI (reference sequence). The CDR3, as DNA: TGTGCCAGCAGCTCTAGTACCCCCGTCCGGGACACAGCTAACTATGGCTACACCTTC. Its protein product is CASSSSTPVRDTANYGYTF.